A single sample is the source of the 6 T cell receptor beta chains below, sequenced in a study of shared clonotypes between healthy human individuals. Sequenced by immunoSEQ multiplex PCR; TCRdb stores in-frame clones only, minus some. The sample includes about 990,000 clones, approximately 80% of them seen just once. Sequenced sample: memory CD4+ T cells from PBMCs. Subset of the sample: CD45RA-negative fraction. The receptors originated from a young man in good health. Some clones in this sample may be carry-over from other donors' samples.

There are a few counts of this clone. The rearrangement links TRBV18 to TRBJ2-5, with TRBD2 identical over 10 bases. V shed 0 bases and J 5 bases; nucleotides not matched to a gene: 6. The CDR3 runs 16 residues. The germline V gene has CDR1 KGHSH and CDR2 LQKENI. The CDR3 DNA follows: TGTGCCAGCTCACCACCGCTAGCGGGAGTCTGGGAGACCCAGTACTTC. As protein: CASSPPLAGVWETQYF.

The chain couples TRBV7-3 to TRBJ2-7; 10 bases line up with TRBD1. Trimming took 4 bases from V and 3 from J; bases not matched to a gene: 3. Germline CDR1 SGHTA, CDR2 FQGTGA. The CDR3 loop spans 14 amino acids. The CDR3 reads CASSSRDRGYEQYF. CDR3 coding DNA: TGTGCCAGCAGCTCCCGGGACAGGGGCTACGAGCAGTACTTC.

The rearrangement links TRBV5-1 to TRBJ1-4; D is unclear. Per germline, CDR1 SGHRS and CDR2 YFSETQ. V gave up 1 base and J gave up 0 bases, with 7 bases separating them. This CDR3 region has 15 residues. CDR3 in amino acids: CASSLTATTNEKLFF. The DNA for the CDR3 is TGCGCCAGCAGCTTGACAGCCACAACTAATGAAAAACTGTTTTTT.

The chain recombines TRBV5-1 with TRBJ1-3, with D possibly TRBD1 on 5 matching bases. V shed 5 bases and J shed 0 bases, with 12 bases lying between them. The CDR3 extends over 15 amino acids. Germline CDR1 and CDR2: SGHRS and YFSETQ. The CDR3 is CASRQTVVSGNTIYF. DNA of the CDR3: TGCGCCAGCAGGCAGACAGTTGTCTCTGGAAACACCATATATTTT.

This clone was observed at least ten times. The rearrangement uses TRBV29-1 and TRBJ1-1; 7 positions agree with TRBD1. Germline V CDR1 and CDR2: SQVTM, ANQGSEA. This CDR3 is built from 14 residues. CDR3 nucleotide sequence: TGCAGATGGGGAGGGGGCGAGAGGAACACTGAAGCTTTCTTT. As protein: CRWGGGERNTEAFF. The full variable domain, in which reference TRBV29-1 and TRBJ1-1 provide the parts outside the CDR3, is SAVISQKPSRDICQRGTSLTIQCQVDSQVTMMFWYRQQPGQSLTLIATANQGSEATYESGFVIDKFPISRPNLTFSTLTVSNMSPEDSSIYLCRWGGGERNTEAFFGQGTRLTVV.

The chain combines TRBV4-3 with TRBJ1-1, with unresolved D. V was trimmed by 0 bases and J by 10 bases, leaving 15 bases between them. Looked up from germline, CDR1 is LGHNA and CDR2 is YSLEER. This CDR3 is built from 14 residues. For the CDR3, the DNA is TGCGCCAGCAGCCAAGATGTTCGAGGAAGCGGAGCTTTCTTT. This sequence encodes CASSQDVRGSGAFF.